This TCR beta chain was sequenced in a study of CD4 T cells in relation to SARS-CoV-2 and coronaviruses. Overall study: The HLA restriction of the shared crossreactive spike epitopes was mapped.

The unexposed donors gave CD4+ T cells in 2011-2018, prior to COVID-19. The repertoire was sequenced with immunoSEQ multiplex PCR; TCRdb's copy has only in-frame clones and lacks some. The data hold about 70,000 clones, with about nine tenths observed a single time. The source of this sequence is a human donor in good health. What was sequenced was memory CD4+ T cells from PBMCs.

The DNA for the CDR3 is TGTGCCAGCAGCGTAGTCAGGGGGCAGAACACCGGGGAGCTGTTTTTT. Translating gives CASSVVRGQNTGELFF. The rearrangement links TRBV9 to TRBJ2-2, with 8 positions matching TRBD1. CDR3 length equals 16 residues. Unmatched junction bases numbered 2, after V lost 0 bases and J lost 1 base. Germline assignment: CDR1 SGDLS and CDR2 YYNGEE.